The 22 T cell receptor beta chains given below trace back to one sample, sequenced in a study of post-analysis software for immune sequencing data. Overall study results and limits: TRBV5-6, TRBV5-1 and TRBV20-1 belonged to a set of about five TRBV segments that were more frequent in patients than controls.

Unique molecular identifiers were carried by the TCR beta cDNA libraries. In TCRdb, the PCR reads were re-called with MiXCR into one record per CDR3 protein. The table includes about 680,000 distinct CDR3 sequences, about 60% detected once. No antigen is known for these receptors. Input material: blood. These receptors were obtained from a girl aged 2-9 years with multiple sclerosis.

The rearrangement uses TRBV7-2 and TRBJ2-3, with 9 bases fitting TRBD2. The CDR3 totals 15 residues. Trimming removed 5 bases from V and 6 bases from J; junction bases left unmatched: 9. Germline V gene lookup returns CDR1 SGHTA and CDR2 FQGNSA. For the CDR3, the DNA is TGTGCCAGCAGCCGTAGCGGGAGAGGGGCGGATACGCAGTATTTT. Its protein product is CASSRSGRGADTQYF.

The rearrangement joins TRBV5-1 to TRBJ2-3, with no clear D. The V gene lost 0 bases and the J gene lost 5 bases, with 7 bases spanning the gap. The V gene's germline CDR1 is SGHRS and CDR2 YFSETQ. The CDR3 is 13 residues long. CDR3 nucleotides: TGCGCCAGCAGCTTGGAGGCGAGAGATACGCAGTATTTT. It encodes CASSLEARDTQYF.

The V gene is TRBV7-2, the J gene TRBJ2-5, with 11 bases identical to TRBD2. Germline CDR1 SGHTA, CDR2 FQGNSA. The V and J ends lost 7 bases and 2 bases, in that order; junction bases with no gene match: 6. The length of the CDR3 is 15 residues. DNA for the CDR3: TGTGCCAGCAACCAACTAGCGGGGGCGCAAGAGACCCAGTACTTC. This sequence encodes CASNQLAGAQETQYF.

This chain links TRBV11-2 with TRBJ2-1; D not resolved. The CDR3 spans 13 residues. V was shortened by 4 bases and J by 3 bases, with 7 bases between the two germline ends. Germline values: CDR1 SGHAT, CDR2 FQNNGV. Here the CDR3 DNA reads TGTGCCAGCAGCTCGCCGATCTACAATGAGCAGTTCTTC. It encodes CASSSPIYNEQFF.

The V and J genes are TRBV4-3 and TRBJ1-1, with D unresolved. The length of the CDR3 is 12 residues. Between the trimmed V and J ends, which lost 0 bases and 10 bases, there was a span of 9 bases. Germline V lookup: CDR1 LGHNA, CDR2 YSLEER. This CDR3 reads CASSQEDGPAFF. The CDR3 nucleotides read TGCGCCAGCAGCCAAGAGGACGGTCCAGCTTTCTTT.

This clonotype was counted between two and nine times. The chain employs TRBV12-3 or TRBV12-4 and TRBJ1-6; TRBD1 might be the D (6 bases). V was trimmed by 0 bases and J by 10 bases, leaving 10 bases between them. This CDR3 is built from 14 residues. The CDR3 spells CASSLAGGASPLHF. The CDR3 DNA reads TGTGCCAGCAGTTTAGCCGGGGGCGCCTCACCCCTCCACTTT.

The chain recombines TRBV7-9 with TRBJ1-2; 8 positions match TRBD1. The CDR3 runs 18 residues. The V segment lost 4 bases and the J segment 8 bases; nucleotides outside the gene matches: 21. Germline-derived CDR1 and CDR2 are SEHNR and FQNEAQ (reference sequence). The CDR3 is CASSSGPGDRWTGSGYTF. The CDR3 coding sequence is TGTGCCAGCAGCTCGGGGCCCGGGGACAGGTGGACAGGGTCGGGCTACACCTTC. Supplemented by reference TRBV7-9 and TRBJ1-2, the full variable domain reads DTGVSQNPRHKITKRGQNVTFRCDPISEHNRLYWYRQTLGQGPEFLTYFQNEAQLEKSRLLSDRFSAERPKGSFSTLEIQRTEQGDSAMYLCASSSGPGDRWTGSGYTFGSGTRLTVV.

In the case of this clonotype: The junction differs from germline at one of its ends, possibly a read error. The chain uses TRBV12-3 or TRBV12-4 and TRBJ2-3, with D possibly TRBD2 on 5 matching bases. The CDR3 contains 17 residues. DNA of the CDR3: TGTGCCGGCAGTTTCACTAAGAGGCGGACTAGCACAGATACGCAGTATTTT. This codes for CAGSFTKRRTSTDTQYF.

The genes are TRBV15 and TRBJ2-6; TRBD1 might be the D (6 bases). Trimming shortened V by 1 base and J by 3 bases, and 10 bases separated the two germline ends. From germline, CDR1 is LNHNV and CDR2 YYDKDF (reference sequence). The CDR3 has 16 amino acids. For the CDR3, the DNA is TGTGCCACCAGCAGAGTCCCGACAGGTGGGGCCAACGTCCTGACTTTC. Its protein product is CATSRVPTGGANVLTF.

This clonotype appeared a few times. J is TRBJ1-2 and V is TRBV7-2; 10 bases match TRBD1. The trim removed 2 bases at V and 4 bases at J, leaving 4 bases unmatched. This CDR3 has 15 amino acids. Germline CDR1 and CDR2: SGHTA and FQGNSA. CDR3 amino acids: CASSLSTGGSYGYTF. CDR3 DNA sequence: TGTGCCAGCAGCTTATCGACAGGGGGCAGCTATGGCTACACCTTC.

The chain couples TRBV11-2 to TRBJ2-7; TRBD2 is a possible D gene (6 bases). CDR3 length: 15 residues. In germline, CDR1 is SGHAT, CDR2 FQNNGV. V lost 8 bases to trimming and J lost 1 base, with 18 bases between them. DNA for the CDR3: TGTGCCAGCCGGGAGCAGGGAAGGAGGTCCTACGAGCAGTACTTC. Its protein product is CASREQGRRSYEQYF.

The CDR3 here is CAISPGETQYF. CDR3 DNA: TGTGCCATCAGTCCCGGAGAGACCCAGTACTTC. The chain uses TRBV10-3 and TRBJ2-5, with no clear D. Trimming cost V 5 bases and J 4 bases, with 5 bases left between them. This CDR3 has 11 amino acids. Germline-derived CDR1 and CDR2 are ENHRY and SYGVKD.

Here the CDR3 DNA reads TGTGCCAGCAGCTTTAGCGGGGGGGCGATCAATGAGCAGTTCTTC. This sequence encodes CASSFSGGAINEQFF. This chain joins TRBV7-9 and TRBJ2-1; 11 bases align to TRBD2. V shed 3 bases and J 6 bases; nucleotides not matched to a gene: 4. The germline CDR1 and CDR2 sequences are SEHNR and FQNEAQ (reference sequence). This CDR3 is 15 amino acids long.

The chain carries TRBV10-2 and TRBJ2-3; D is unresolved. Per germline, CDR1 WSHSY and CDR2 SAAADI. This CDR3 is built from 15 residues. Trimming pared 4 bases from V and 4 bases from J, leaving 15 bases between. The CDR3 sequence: CASSGSMAVADTQYF. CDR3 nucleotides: TGCGCCAGCAGTGGGTCGATGGCAGTCGCAGATACGCAGTATTTT.

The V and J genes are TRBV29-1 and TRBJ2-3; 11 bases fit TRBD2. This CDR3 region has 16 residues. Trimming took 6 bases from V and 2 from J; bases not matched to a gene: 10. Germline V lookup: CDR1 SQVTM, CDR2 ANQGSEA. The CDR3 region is CSVQGGTSGSTDTQYF. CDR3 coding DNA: TGCAGCGTCCAAGGGGGGACTAGCGGTTCCACAGATACGCAGTATTTT.

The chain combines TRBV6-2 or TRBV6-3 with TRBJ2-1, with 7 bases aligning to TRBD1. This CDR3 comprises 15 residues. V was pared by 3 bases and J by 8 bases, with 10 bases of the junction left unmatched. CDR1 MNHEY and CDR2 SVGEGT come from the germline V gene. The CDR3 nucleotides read TGTGCCAGCAGTTATCAGGACAGGTGGTATCATGAGCAGTTCTTC. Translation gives CASSYQDRWYHEQFF.

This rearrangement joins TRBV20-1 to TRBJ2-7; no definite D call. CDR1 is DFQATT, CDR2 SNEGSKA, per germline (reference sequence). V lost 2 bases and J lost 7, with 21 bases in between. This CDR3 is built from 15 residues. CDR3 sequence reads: CSARLSEGSYNEQYF. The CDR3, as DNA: TGCAGTGCTAGACTTTCGGAAGGGTCCTACAATGAGCAGTACTTC.

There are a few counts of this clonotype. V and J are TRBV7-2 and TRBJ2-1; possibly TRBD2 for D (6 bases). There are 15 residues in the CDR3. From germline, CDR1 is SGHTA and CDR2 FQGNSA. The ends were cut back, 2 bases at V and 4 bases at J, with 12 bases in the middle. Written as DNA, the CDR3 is TGTGCCAGCAGCTTATCGGCTAGCGAGTACAATGAGCAGTTCTTC. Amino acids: CASSLSASEYNEQFF.

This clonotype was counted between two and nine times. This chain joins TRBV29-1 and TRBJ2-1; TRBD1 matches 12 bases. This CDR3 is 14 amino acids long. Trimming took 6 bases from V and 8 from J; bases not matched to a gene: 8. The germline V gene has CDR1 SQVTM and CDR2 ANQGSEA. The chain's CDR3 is CSVGRDRGLYEQFF. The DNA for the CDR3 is TGCAGCGTGGGCCGGGACAGGGGGCTTTATGAGCAGTTCTTC.

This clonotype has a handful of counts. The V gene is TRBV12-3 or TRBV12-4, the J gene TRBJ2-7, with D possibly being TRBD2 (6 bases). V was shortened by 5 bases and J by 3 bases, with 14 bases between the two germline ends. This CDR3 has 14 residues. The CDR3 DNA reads TGTGCCAGCAGTCCCCGGGCTAGCGTCTACGAGCAGTACTTC. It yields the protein CASSPRASVYEQYF.

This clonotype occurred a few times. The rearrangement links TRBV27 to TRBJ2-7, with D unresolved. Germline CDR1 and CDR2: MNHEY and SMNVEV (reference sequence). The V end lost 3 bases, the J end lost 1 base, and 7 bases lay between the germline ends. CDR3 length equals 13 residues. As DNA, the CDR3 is TGTGCCAGCAGTTTTGTCGGTTCCTACGAGCAGTACTTC. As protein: CASSFVGSYEQYF.

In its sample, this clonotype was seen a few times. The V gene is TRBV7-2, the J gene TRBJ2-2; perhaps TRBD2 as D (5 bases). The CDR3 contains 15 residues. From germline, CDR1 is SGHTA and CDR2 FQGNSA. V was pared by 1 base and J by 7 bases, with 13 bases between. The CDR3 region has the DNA TGTGCCAGCAGCTTAGTTTCAACCCGGGGCGGGGAGCTGTTTTTT. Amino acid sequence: CASSLVSTRGGELFF.